The following is a TCR beta chain sequence with its context. As yet, its antigen is unknown. This sample was taken from a study of Ad26.COV2.S vaccination and SARS-CoV-2 variants. As for the study in general: The vaccine Ad26.COV2.S was put into the muscle once, or twice with 56 days between. Study-wide points: Individuals receiving vaccine had higher spike-specific TCR breadth than placebo recipients did.

V shed 8 bases and J 4 bases; nucleotides not matched to a gene: 12. The CDR3 sequence is 15 residues long. CDR1 is SNHLY, CDR2 FYNNEI, per germline. Stated treatment: some 20 received Ad26.COV2.S at low or high dose, single or two shots; about five received placebo; per-sample allocation not given. It was on day 63 after the first vaccine or placebo injection that samples were taken. The donor's status was that of an adult aged 18-55 years in Boston. Measured with immunoSEQ multiplex PCR; TCRdb has only the in-frame clones, and not every one. The data contain a few hundred thousand clones, under 90% of them seen just once; the ten biggest clones take up about 8%.

The sequence came from a person aged 18-60 years who received the Ad26.COV2.S COVID-19 vaccine or a placebo. This chain joins TRBV2 and TRBJ1-1, with 8 bases matching TRBD1. Sequencing used peripheral blood, obtained in a trial of Ad26.COV2.S vaccine versus placebo. The chain's CDR3 is CASGGQGLGSTEAFF. In DNA form, the CDR3 reads TGTGCCAGCGGAGGACAGGGTTTGGGGAGCACTGAAGCTTTCTTT.